This is a list of T cell receptor beta chains from one sample in a study of OX40 agonist ivuxolimab in advanced cancers. Libraries were prepared by immunoSEQ multiplex PCR; TCRdb keeps only in-frame clonotypes and omits some of them. The table has around 99,000 clones, approximately 90% seen once. This material consisted of CD4+ or CD8+ T cells sorted from blood, taken in a trial of the OX40 agonist ivuxolimab. These receptors came from an adult with an advanced solid tumor such as melanoma, head and neck, liver or kidney cancer. CDR3s include the opening cysteine and the closing phenylalanine or tryptophan. A D gene is named only where the DNA matches it firmly. Rows give clone size only sometimes, using once, few, many, or a class for an expanded clone.

v_gene: TRBV19; d_gene: NA; len: 11; abundance: NA; j_gene: TRBJ2-7; CDR3aa: CASRQSDEQYF
v_gene: TRBV9; d_gene: TRBD1; len: 18; abundance: NA; j_gene: TRBJ2-6; CDR3aa: CASSTTGGPTHGANVLTF
v_gene: TRBV29-1; d_gene: NA; len: 14; abundance: NA; j_gene: TRBJ2-7; CDR3aa: CSVEGGAGGYEQYF
v_gene: TRBV28; d_gene: NA; len: 14; abundance: NA; j_gene: TRBJ2-7; CDR3aa: CASSAELSFYEQYF
v_gene: TRBV9; d_gene: NA; len: 13; abundance: NA; j_gene: TRBJ2-3; CDR3aa: CASSGTTPDTQYF
v_gene: TRBV28; d_gene: NA; len: 12; abundance: NA; j_gene: TRBJ2-1; CDR3aa: CASSIPGGKGLF
v_gene: TRBV28; d_gene: NA; len: 14; abundance: NA; j_gene: TRBJ2-2; CDR3aa: CASSPSGKVGELFF
v_gene: TRBV25-1; d_gene: NA; len: 14; abundance: NA; j_gene: TRBJ2-5; CDR3aa: CASSEYTSRETQYF
v_gene: TRBV7-3; d_gene: NA; len: 13; abundance: once; j_gene: TRBJ2-5; CDR3aa: CASSLPGEETQYF
v_gene: TRBV30; d_gene: TRBD2; len: 16; abundance: NA; j_gene: TRBJ2-2; CDR3aa: CAWRNGLAASTGELFF
v_gene: TRBV10-3; d_gene: NA; len: 14; abundance: few; j_gene: TRBJ1-3; CDR3aa: CATLRQSSGNTIYF
v_gene: TRBV7-2; d_gene: NA; len: 15; abundance: NA; j_gene: TRBJ1-1; CDR3aa: CASSLVGQSNTEAFF
v_gene: TRBV27; d_gene: NA; len: 20; abundance: NA; j_gene: TRBJ2-2; CDR3aa: CASSTNSRATGTLDTGELFF
v_gene: TRBV28; d_gene: NA; len: 15; abundance: NA; j_gene: TRBJ2-7; CDR3aa: CASSFPRGGVYEQYF
v_gene: TRBV7-2; d_gene: TRBD2; len: 15; abundance: NA; j_gene: TRBJ2-5; CDR3aa: CASSLVLAGGETQYF
v_gene: TRBV27; d_gene: TRBD2; len: 16; abundance: NA; j_gene: TRBJ2-1; CDR3aa: CASSIQPSGGGGEQFF
v_gene: TRBV7-9; d_gene: NA; len: 12; abundance: NA; j_gene: TRBJ2-3; CDR3aa: CASSFLTDTQYF
v_gene: TRBV5-4; d_gene: NA; len: 17; abundance: many; j_gene: TRBJ1-6; CDR3aa: CASSDSTRSSYNSPLHF
v_gene: TRBV4-2; d_gene: NA; len: 16; abundance: NA; j_gene: TRBJ1-4; CDR3aa: CASSQDGKSTNEKLFF
v_gene: TRBV5-4; d_gene: TRBD2; len: 16; abundance: NA; j_gene: TRBJ2-2; CDR3aa: CASSGGLAGNTGELFF
v_gene: TRBV18; d_gene: TRBD1; len: 17; abundance: NA; j_gene: TRBJ2-1; CDR3aa: CASSPISAGGIYNEQFF
v_gene: TRBV7-9; d_gene: TRBD1; len: 16; abundance: NA; j_gene: TRBJ2-3; CDR3aa: CASSPMGQGLADTQYF
v_gene: TRBV19; d_gene: TRBD2; len: 14; abundance: NA; j_gene: TRBJ2-5; CDR3aa: CASSPLAGGGTQYF
v_gene: TRBV6-6; d_gene: NA; len: 12; abundance: NA; j_gene: TRBJ2-7; CDR3aa: CASKDSSYEQYF
v_gene: TRBV29-1; d_gene: NA; len: 15; abundance: NA; j_gene: TRBJ1-2; CDR3aa: CSVAIWAGVGYGYTF
v_gene: TRBV13; d_gene: NA; len: 14; abundance: NA; j_gene: TRBJ2-1; CDR3aa: CASSFRGGGDEQFF